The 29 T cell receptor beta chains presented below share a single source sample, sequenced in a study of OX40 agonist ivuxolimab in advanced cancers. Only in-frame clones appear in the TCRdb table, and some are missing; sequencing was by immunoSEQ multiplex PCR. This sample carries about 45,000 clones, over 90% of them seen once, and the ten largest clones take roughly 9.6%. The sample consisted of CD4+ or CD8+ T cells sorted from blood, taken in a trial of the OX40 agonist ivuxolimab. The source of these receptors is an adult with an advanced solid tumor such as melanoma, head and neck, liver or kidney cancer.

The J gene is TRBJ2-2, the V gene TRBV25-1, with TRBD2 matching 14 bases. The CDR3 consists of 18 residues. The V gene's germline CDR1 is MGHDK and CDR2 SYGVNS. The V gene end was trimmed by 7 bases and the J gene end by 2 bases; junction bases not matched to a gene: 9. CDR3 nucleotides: TGTGCCAGCACAAGCCCGGGACTAGCGGGAGCTAACACCGGGGAGCTGTTTTTT. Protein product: CASTSPGLAGANTGELFF.

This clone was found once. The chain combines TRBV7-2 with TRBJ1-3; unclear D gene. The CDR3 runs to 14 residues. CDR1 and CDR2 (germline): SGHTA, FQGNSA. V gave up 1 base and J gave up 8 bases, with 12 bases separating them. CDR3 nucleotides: TGTGCCAGCAGCTTAGTATTGGCGGATGACACCATATATTTT. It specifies CASSLVLADDTIYF. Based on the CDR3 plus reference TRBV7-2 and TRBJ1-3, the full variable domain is GAGVSQSPSNKVTEKGKDVELRCDPISGHTALYWYRQSLGQGLEFLIYFQGNSAPDKSGLPSDRFSAERTGGSVSTLTIQRTQQEDSAVYLCASSLVLADDTIYFGEGSWLTVV.

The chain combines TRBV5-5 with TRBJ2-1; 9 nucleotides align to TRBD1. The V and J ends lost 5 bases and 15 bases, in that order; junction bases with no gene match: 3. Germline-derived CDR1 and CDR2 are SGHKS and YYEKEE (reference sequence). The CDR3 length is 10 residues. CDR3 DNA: TGTGCCAGCAGTGGACAGGGGTGGTTCTTC. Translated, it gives CASSGQGWFF.

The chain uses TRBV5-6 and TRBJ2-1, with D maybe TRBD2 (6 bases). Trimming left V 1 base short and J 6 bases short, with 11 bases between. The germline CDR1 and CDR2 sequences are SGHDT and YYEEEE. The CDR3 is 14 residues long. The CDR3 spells CASSLSGGGNEQFF. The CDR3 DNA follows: TGTGCCAGCAGCTTGAGTGGGGGAGGCAATGAGCAGTTCTTC. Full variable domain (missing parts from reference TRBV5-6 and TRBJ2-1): DAGVTQSPTHLIKTRGQQVTLRCSPKSGHDTVSWYQQALGQGPQFIFQYYEEEERQRGNFPDRFSGHQFPNYSSELNVNALLLGDSALYLCASSLSGGGNEQFFGPGTRLTVL.

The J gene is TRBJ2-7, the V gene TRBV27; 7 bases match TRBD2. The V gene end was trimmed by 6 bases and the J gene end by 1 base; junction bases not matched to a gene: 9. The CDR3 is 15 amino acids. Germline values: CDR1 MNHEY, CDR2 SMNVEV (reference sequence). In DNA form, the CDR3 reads TGTGCCAGCAGGGCGGGAGAGATGGCATCCTACGAGCAGTACTTC. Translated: CASRAGEMASYEQYF.

CDR3 sequence (DNA): TGTGCCAGCAGCCCCGAGGGCTGGGACAGCCCCTACGAGCAGTACTTC. This translates into CASSPEGWDSPYEQYF. The chain recombines TRBV7-9 with TRBJ2-7, with 7 bases matching TRBD1. The CDR3 runs 16 residues. V shed 5 bases and J 2 bases; nucleotides not matched to a gene: 12. CDR1 is SEHNR, CDR2 FQNEAQ, per germline (reference sequence).

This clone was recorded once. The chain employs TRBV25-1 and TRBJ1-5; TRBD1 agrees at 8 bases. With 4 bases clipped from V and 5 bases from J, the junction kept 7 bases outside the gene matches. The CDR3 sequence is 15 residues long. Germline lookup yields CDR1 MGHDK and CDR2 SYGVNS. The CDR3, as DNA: TGTGCCAGCAGTGGTACGGACAGGGACGATCAGCCCCAGCATTTT. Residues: CASSGTDRDDQPQHF.

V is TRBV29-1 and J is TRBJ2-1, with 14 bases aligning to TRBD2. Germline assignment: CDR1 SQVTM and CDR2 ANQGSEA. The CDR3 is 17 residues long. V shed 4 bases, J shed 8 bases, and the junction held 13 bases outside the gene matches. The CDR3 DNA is TGCAGCGTTGGGGGGACTAGCGGGAGTCGACAGTGGGATGAGCAGTTCTTC. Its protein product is CSVGGTSGSRQWDEQFF.

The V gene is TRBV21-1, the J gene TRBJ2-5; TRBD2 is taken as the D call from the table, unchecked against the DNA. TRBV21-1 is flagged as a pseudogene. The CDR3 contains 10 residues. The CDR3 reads CASSKYREYF. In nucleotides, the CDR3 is TGTGCCAGCAGCAAGTATCGCGAGTACTTC.

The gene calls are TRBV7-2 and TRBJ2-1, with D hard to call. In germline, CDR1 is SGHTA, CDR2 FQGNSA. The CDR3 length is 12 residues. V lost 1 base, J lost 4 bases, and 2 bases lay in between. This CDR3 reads CASSLGYNEQFF. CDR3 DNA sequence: TGTGCCAGCAGCTTAGGGTACAATGAGCAGTTCTTC.

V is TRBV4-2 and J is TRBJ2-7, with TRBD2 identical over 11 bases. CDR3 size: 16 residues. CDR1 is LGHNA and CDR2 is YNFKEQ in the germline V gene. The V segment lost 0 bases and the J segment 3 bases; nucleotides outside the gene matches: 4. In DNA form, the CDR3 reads TGTGCCAGCAGCCAAGAAACTAGCGGGAGCAGCTACGAGCAGTACTTC. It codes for CASSQETSGSSYEQYF.

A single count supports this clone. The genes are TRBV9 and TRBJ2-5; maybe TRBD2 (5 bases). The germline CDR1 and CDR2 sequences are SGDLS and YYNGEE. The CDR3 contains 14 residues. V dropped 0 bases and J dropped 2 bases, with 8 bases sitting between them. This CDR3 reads CASSVDGKQETQYF. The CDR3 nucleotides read TGTGCCAGCAGCGTAGACGGGAAACAAGAGACCCAGTACTTC. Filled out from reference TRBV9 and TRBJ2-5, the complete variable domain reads DSGVTQTPKHLITATGQRVTLRCSPRSGDLSVYWYQQSLDQGLQFLIQYYNGEERAKGNILERFSAQQFPDLHSELNLSSLELGDSALYFCASSVDGKQETQYFGPGTRLLVL.

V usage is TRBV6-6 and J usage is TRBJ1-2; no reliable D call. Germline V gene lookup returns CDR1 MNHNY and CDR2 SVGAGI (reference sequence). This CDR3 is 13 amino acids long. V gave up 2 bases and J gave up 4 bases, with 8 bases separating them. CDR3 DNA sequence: TGTGCCAGCAGTTACCCGGGTCCCTATGGCTACACCTTC. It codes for CASSYPGPYGYTF.

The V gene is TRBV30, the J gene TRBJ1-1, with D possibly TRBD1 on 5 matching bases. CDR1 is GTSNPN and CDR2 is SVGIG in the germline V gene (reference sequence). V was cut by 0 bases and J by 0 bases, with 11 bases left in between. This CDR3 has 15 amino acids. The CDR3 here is CAWSVGMGVNTEAFF. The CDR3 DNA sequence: TGTGCCTGGAGTGTGGGGATGGGGGTGAACACTGAAGCTTTCTTT.

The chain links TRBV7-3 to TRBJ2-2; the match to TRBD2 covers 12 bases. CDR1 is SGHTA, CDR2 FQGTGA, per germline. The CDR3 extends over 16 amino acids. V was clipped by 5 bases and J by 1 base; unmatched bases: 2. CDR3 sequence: CASSPTSGGNTGELFF. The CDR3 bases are TGTGCCAGCAGCCCGACTAGCGGGGGGAACACCGGGGAGCTGTTTTTT.

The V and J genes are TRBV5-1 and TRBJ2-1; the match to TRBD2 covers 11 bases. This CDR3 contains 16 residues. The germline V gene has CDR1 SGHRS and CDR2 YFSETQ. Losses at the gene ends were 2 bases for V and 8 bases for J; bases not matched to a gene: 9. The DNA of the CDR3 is TGCGCCAGCAGCTTTAGCGGGAGGGCCTCAGTTGATGAGCAGTTCTTC. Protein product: CASSFSGRASVDEQFF.

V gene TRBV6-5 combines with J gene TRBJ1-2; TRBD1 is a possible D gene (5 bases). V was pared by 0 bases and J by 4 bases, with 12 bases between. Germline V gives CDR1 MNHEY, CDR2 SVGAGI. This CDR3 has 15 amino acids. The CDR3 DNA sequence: TGTGCCAGCAGTTACTCGATAGGGGCGATCTATGGCTACACCTTC. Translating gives CASSYSIGAIYGYTF.

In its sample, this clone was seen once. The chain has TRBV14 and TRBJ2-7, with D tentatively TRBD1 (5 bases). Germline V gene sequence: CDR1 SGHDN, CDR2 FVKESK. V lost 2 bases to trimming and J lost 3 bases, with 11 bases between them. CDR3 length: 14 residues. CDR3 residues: CASSQLGHLYEQYF. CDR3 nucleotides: TGTGCCAGCAGCCAACTTGGACACCTCTACGAGCAGTACTTC.

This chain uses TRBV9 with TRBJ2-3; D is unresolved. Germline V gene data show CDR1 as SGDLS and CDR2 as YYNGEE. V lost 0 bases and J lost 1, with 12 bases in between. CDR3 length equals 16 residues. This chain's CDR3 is CASSVGRLPRTDTQYF. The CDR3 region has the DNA TGTGCCAGCAGCGTAGGTCGGCTCCCGCGCACAGATACGCAGTATTTT.

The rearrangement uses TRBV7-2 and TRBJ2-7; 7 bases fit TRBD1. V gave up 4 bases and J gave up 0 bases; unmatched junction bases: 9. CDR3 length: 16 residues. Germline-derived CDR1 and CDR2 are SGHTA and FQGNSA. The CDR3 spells CASSSSPGQFSYEQYF. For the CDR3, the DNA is TGTGCCAGCAGCTCCTCGCCGGGACAGTTCTCCTACGAGCAGTACTTC.

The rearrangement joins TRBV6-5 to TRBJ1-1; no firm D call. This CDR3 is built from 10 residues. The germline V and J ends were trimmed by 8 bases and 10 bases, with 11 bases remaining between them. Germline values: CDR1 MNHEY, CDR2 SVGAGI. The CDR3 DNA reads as TGTGCCAGCGGGTCTGGGATAGCTTTCTTT. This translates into CASGSGIAFF.

The CDR3 DNA reads as TGTGCCAGCAGCTCTAGCGGACAGGGTAACTACGAGCAGTACTTC. Its translation is CASSSSGQGNYEQYF. The V gene is TRBV7-9, the J gene TRBJ2-7, with D tentatively TRBD1 (8 bases). Between the trimmed V and J ends, which lost 4 bases and 3 bases, there was a span of 16 bases. CDR1 and CDR2 (germline): SEHNR, FQNEAQ (reference sequence). The CDR3 has 15 residues.

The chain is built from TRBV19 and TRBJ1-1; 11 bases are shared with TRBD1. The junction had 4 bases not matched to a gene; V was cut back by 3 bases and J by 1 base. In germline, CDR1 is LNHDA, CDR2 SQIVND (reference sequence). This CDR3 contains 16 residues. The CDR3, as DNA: TGTGCCAGTAGTATTAGCGGACAGGGGGCGAACACTGAAGCTTTCTTT. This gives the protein CASSISGQGANTEAFF.

The CDR3 is CASSLTGFAGNTIYF. CDR3 sequence (DNA): TGTGCCAGCAGCTTAACAGGATTTGCTGGAAACACCATATATTTT. The chain joins TRBV11-3 to TRBJ1-3; D might be TRBD1 (5 bases). Germline assignment: CDR1 SGHNT and CDR2 YENEEA. V lost 2 bases and J lost 2, with 10 bases in between. This CDR3 has 15 amino acids.

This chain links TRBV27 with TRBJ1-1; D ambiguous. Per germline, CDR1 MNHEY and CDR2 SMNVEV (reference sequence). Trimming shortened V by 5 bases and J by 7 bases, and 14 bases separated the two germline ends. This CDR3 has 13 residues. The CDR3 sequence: CASSQRGPIEAFF. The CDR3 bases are TGTGCCAGCAGTCAGCGAGGACCGATTGAAGCTTTCTTT.

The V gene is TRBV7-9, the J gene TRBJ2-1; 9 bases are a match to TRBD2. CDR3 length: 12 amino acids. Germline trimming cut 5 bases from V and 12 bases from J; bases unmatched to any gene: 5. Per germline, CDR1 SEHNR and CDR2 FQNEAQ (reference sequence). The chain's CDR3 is CASSLGTSWQFF. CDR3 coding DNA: TGTGCCAGCAGCCTAGGGACTAGCTGGCAGTTCTTC.

The CDR3 nucleotides read TGTGCCAGCAGTTACTCGACACTAGCGGGAGACAATGAGCAGTTCTTC. This gives the protein CASSYSTLAGDNEQFF. The chain uses TRBV6-6 and TRBJ2-1; 11 nucleotides agree with TRBD2. Germline V gene lookup returns CDR1 MNHNY and CDR2 SVGAGI (reference sequence). The CDR3 length is 16 residues. The junction had 3 bases not matched to a gene; V was cut back by 0 bases and J by 5 bases.

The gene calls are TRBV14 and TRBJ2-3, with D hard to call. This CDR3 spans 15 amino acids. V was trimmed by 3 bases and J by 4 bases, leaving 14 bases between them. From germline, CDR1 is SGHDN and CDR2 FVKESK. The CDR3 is CASSHLRTRPDTQYF. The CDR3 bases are TGTGCCAGCAGCCACCTTAGGACCCGCCCAGATACGCAGTATTTT.

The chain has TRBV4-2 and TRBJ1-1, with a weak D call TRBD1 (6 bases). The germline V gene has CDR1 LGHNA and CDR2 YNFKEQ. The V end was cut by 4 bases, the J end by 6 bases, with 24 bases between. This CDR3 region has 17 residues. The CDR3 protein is CASSPQRGAPIVPEAFF. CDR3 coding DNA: TGTGCCAGCAGCCCTCAAAGGGGGGCCCCGATAGTACCTGAAGCTTTCTTT.